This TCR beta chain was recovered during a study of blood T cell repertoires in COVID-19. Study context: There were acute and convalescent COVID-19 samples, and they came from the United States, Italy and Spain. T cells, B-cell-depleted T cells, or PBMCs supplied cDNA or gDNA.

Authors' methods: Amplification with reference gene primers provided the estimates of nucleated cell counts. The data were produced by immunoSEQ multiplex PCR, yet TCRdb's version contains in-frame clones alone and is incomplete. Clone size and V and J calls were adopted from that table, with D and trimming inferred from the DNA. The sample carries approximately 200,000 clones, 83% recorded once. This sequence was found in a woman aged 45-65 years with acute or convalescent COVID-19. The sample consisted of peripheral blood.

The CDR3 nucleotides are TGTGCCAGCAGCTTAACCCTCACCGGTGAGCAGTTCTTC. The encoded protein is CASSLTLTGEQFF. This rearrangement joins TRBV7-3 to TRBJ2-1; D unclear. This CDR3 has 13 residues. V was shortened by 0 bases and J by 9 bases, with 9 bases between the two germline ends. The germline gives CDR1 SGHTA, CDR2 FQGTGA.